What follows is one T cell receptor beta chain and its context. Antigen specificity is unknown. Treatment denoted: approximately 9-day PBMC culture with coronavirus spike peptide pools or control peptides (ViraFEST assay). This CDR3 has 12 residues. Trimming left V 6 bases short and J 5 bases short, with 10 bases between. Germline V CDR1 and CDR2: LNHDA, SQIVND (reference sequence). Sequenced with the Oncomine TCR Beta short-read assay was DNA taken from cultured CD4+ T cells. TCRdb itself ran the PCR reads through MiXCR, one entry per CDR3 protein. Here the sample spans 20,000 to 30,000 distinct CDR3 sequences, roughly two thirds being singletons. This entry is derived from a study of vaccination and CD4 T cells after COVID-19. Study-wide context: Overlapping peptides covering the spike proteins of SARS-CoV-2, HCoV-NL63, HCoV-OC43 and HCoV-229E were added to stimulate cells. Overall study results and limits: Detection of a median roughly 83% of reactive clones in convalescent patients was confined to the period after vaccination.

This chain joins TRBV19 and TRBJ1-1; no definite D call. This material consisted of CD4+ T cells from blood, cultured in vitro, taken after SARS-CoV-2 vaccination. This sequence originates from a human donor who received a COVID-19 vaccine. The CDR3 reads CASSVEGTEAFF. CDR3 nucleotides: TGTGCCAGTAGCGTAGAGGGAACTGAAGCTTTCTTT.